These T cell receptor beta chains were read from a single sample in a study of shared clonotypes between healthy human individuals. The table came from immunoSEQ multiplex PCR; TCRdb's copy has only in-frame clones and leaves some out. The sample consists of some 530,000 clones, 70% to 80% of them appearing once. The source material was PBMCs. The receptors derive from a woman aged 40-49 years in good health. Some clones in this sample may be carry-over from other donors' samples. Both conserved end residues are part of each CDR3. A D gene is named only where the DNA matches it firmly.

d_call j_call v_call cdr3_aa cdr3_nt
TRBD1 TRBJ2-3 TRBV15 CATSRLDRGTTDTQYF TGTGCCACCAGCAGACTAGACAGGGGAACCACAGATACGCAGTATTTT
TRBD2 TRBJ2-1 TRBV29-1 CSVENGLANEQFF TGCAGCGTTGAAAATGGACTAGCGAATGAGCAGTTCTTC
TRBD1 TRBJ2-6 TRBV7-9 CASSTTGGHSGANVLTF TGTGCCAGCAGCACGACAGGGGGCCACTCTGGGGCCAACGTCCTGACTTTC
- TRBJ2-1 TRBV7-9 CASSSEQKAYNEQFF TGTGCCAGCAGCTCTGAACAGAAAGCCTACAATGAGCAGTTCTTC
TRBD2 TRBJ2-1 TRBV11-2 CASSFPASTSGRSEQFF TGTGCCAGCAGCTTCCCGGCGTCGACTAGCGGGAGGAGTGAGCAGTTCTTC
- TRBJ2-3 TRBV7-2 CASSSTTGADTQYF TGTGCCAGCAGCAGCACTACCGGGGCAGATACGCAGTATTTT
- TRBJ2-3 TRBV7-9 CASSLVDTQYF TGTGCCAGCAGCTTAGTGGATACGCAGTATTTT
TRBD1 TRBJ2-3 TRBV7-9 CASNPAQGGTDTQYF TGTGCCAGCAACCCCGCTCAGGGGGGCACAGATACGCAGTATTTT
- TRBJ2-5 TRBV5-1 CASSLAGETQYF TGCGCCAGCAGCTTGGCGGGAGAGACCCAGTACTTC
- TRBJ2-7 TRBV7-6 CASSLAAGSSHEQYF TGTGCCAGCAGCTTAGCTGCCGGGTCCAGCCACGAGCAGTACTTC
- TRBJ1-4 TRBV19 CASTITGTPEKLFF TGTGCCAGTACCATAACCGGGACACCGGAAAAACTGTTTTTT
TRBD1 TRBJ2-7 TRBV2 CASKDRANYEQYF TGTGCCAGCAAGGACAGGGCAAACTACGAGCAGTACTTC